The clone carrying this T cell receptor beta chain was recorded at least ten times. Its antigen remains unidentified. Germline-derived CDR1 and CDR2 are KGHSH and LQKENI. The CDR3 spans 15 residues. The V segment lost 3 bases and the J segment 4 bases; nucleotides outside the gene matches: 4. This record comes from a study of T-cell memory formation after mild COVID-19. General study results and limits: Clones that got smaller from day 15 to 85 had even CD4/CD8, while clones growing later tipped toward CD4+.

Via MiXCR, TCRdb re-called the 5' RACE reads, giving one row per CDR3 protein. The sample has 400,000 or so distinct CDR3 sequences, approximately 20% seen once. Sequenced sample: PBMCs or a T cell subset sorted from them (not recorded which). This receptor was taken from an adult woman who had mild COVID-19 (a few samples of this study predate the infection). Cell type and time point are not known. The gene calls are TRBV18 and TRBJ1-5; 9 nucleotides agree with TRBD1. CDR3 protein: CASSPRTGENQPQHF. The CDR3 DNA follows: TGTGCCAGCTCACCTCGGACAGGGGAAAATCAGCCCCAGCATTTT.